This T cell receptor beta chain was captured in a study of T cells after posttransplantation cyclophosphamide. Study observations and caveats: Recipient CMV seropositivity and CMV reactivation strongly tracked TRB clonality. Later blood repertoires were often dominated by clones from the donor CD8+ memory compartment.

From germline, CDR1 is SGHDN and CDR2 FVKESK. The CDR3 is made up of 13 amino acids. Trimming pared 3 bases from V and 1 base from J, leaving 6 bases between. There are many counts of this clone. The antigen remains unidentified. A marrow graft followed busulfan-fludarabine conditioning, with cyclophosphamide on days +3 and +4. TCRdb's table, derived via immunoSEQ multiplex PCR, lists solely in-frame clones and lacks some. Recorded here are about 17,000 clones, none singletons. The clonotype was recovered from a female patient between 25 and 45 years old who received an allogeneic stem cell transplant from a related donor, was CMV-positive, and had no GVHD. Some T cells may originate from the graft donor. V is TRBV14 and J is TRBJ2-5; D is undetermined. Sample: PBMCs, taken after allogeneic stem cell transplant with posttransplant cyclophosphamide. The CDR3 coding sequence is TGTGCCAGCAGCCACCGAGGCCAAGAGACCCAGTACTTC. This gives the protein CASSHRGQETQYF.